Shown below are 3 T cell receptor beta chains from a single sample sequenced in a study of blood T cell repertoires in COVID-19 (dated by TCRdb to between 2020 and 2021). The receptor library was made with the immunoSEQ multiplex PCR assay. TCRdb limited this immuneACCESS table to in-frame rearrangements with V and J called. A share of clones is missing; checked studies link under half to unresolved V genes, and the rest is unexplained. In all, the sample holds around 230,000 clones, and roughly 87% of those were seen once. The ten top clones hold around 7.8% of the sample. The sequenced material came from peripheral blood. The receptor source for this set is a man in his 60s who had recovered from COVID-19.

This clone is a singleton in its sample. The rearrangement joins TRBV27 to TRBJ1-4; 9 bases agree with TRBD1. Trimming at V came to 2 bases and at J to 4 bases, leaving 11 bases not matched to a gene. Germline values: CDR1 MNHEY, CDR2 SMNVEV (reference sequence). This CDR3 is built from 18 residues. In nucleotides, the CDR3 is TGTGCCAGCAGTTTAACGGTAACAGGGGGCAGCGATAATGAAAAACTGTTTTTT. Translating gives CASSLTVTGGSDNEKLFF.

The chain is built from TRBV28 and TRBJ2-3; tentative D call: TRBD1 (6 bases). With 2 bases removed from V and 3 bases from J, the gap between germline ends came to 15 bases. Germline CDR1 reads MDHEN; CDR2 reads SYDVKM. The CDR3 consists of 16 residues. The CDR3 reads CASSLGQHLVTDTQYF. DNA of the CDR3: TGTGCCAGCAGTTTAGGACAGCACCTTGTGACAGATACGCAGTATTTT.

The chain links TRBV19 to TRBJ2-3; a weak D match, TRBD1 (6 bases). Looked up from germline, CDR1 is LNHDA and CDR2 is SQIVND (reference sequence). The CDR3 sequence is 16 residues long. Trimming pared 0 bases from V and 6 bases from J, leaving 16 bases between. The CDR3 DNA reads as TGTGCCAGTAGTATAGATCGAACAGGCCAGGGGGATACGCAGTATTTT. Protein product: CASSIDRTGQGDTQYF. Using reference TRBV19 and TRBJ2-3 for the parts outside the CDR3, the full variable domain is DGGITQSPKYLFRKEGQNVTLSCEQNLNHDAMYWYRQDPGQGLRLIYYSQIVNDFQKGDIAEGYSVSREKKESFPLTVTSAQKNPTAFYLCASSIDRTGQGDTQYFGPGTRLTVL.